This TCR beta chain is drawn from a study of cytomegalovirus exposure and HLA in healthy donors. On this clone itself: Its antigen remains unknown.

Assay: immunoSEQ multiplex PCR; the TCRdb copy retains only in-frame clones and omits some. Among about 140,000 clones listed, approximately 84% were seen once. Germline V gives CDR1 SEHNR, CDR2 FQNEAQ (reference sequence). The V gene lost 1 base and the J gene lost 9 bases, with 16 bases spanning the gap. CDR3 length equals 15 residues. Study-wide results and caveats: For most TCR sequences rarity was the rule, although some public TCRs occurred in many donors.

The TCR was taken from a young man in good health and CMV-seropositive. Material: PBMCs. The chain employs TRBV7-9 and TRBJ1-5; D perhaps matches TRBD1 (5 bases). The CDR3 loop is CASSLGGGKGRPQHF. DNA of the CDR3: TGTGCCAGCAGCTTAGGGGGCGGAAAGGGCCGGCCCCAGCATTTT. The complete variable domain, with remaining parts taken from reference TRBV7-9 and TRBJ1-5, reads DTGVSQNPRHKITKRGQNVTFRCDPISEHNRLYWYRQTLGQGPEFLTYFQNEAQLEKSRLLSDRFSAERPKGSFSTLEIQRTEQGDSAMYLCASSLGGGKGRPQHFGDGTRLSIL.